These T cell receptor beta chains were read from a single sample in a study of T-cell memory formation after mild COVID-19. TCRdb reanalysed the 5' RACE reads using MiXCR and keeps one entry per CDR3 protein. The sample holds 150,000 to 200,000 distinct CDR3 sequences, approximately 14% seen once. The sequenced material came from PBMCs or a T cell subset sorted from them (not recorded which). These receptors were obtained from an adult woman who had mild COVID-19 (a few samples of this study predate the infection). Cell type and time point are not known. CDR3s include the opening cysteine and the closing phenylalanine or tryptophan. The order of the fields is clone size, D gene, V gene, J gene, CDR3 DNA, CDR3 protein. D genes are given only for firm matches. Clone size is given for some rows only: seen once, a few or many times, or a class if the clone is expanded.

NA,TRBD1,TRBV18,TRBJ2-3,TGTGCCAGCGGCCCAGACAGGGGCGCAGATACGCAGTATTTT,CASGPDRGADTQYF
few,NA,TRBV4-1,TRBJ2-2,TGCGCCAGCAGCCAAGATGGTTTTTTCACCGGGGAGCTGTTTTTT,CASSQDGFFTGELFF
NA,TRBD2,TRBV11-2,TRBJ2-3,TGTGCCAGCAGCTTAGATCATCTAGCGGGGGGTTTCACAGATACGCAGTATTTT,CASSLDHLAGGFTDTQYF
NA,TRBD2,TRBV12-3/TRBV12-4,TRBJ2-3,TGTGCCAGCAGTTTGTCCCCGGGAGGGAACACAGATACGCAGTATTTT,CASSLSPGGNTDTQYF
NA,TRBD2,TRBV20-1,TRBJ2-3,TGCAGTGCTGGGACTAGGCGAGATACGCAGTATTTT,CSAGTRRDTQYF
few,TRBD2,TRBV7-2,TRBJ2-5,TGTGCCAGCAGCGATAGCGGGAGGGCCTCAGAGACCCAGTACTTC,CASSDSGRASETQYF
NA,NA,TRBV7-6,TRBJ2-7,TGTGCCAGCAGCTCCCCCAGGACCAACGAGCAGTACTTC,CASSSPRTNEQYF
NA,NA,TRBV19,TRBJ2-3,TGTGCCAGTAGTCCGGACAACACAGATACGCAGTATTTT,CASSPDNTDTQYF
NA,NA,TRBV7-3,TRBJ2-1,TGTGCCAGCAGCTCCTCGGGGGCGCTGAACGAGCAGTTCTTC,CASSSSGALNEQFF
many,TRBD2,TRBV5-1,TRBJ2-3,TGCGCCAGCAGCCTGGGACTAGCGGGAGCTAGCACAGATACGCAGTATTTT,CASSLGLAGASTDTQYF
NA,TRBD1,TRBV5-8,TRBJ2-2,TGTGCCAGCAGCTCTGGACAGGGGAACGGGGAGCTGTTTTTT,CASSSGQGNGELFF
NA,NA,TRBV27,TRBJ2-2,TGTGCCAGCAGTCGCTCTTGGCACCGCGCTCCCGGGGAGCTGTTTTTT,CASSRSWHRAPGELFF
few,TRBD1,TRBV3-1,TRBJ1-4,TGTGCCAGCAGCCAAGATGCGGACAGGGGAGGGGAAAAACTGTTTTTT,CASSQDADRGGEKLFF
NA,TRBD2,TRBV6-5,TRBJ2-5,TGTGCCAGCAGTTACAGCCTAGCGGGAGGAAGGGAGACCCAGTACTTC,CASSYSLAGGRETQYF
many,NA,TRBV12-3/TRBV12-4,TRBJ2-3,TGTGCCAGCAGTTTGGGGGCGGTTGGCACAGATACGCAGTATTTT,CASSLGAVGTDTQYF
few,TRBD2,TRBV27,TRBJ2-1,TGTGCCAGCAGGACCGGGACTAGCGCTTACAATGAGCAGTTCTTC,CASRTGTSAYNEQFF
NA,TRBD1,TRBV5-1,TRBJ2-3,TGCGCCAGCAGCTTACAGGGGCAAATCACAGATACGCAGTATTTT,CASSLQGQITDTQYF
NA,NA,TRBV7-8,TRBJ2-6,TGTGCCAGCAGGCGGGGCAGGGAATCTGGGGCCAACGTCCTGACTTTC,CASRRGRESGANVLTF
NA,TRBD1,TRBV6-5,TRBJ1-1,TGTGCCAGCAGTTACACCGAGGGGGCTTTAATGAACACTGAAGCTTTCTTT,CASSYTEGALMNTEAFF
NA,NA,TRBV20-1,TRBJ2-7,TGCAGTGCTAGAGACGCTAGGGAAACCTACGAGCAGTACTTC,CSARDARETYEQYF
NA,NA,TRBV5-1,TRBJ2-1,TGCGCCAGCAGCCTGCTCGGACCTAACCCATACAATGAGCAGTTCTTC,CASSLLGPNPYNEQFF
few,TRBD2,TRBV24-1,TRBJ2-1,TGTGCCACCAGTGATTTCCGGACTAGCGGGAGTTACAATGAGCAGTTCTTC,CATSDFRTSGSYNEQFF
NA,NA,TRBV5-1,TRBJ2-2,TGCGCCAGCAGGGAGGCGGGCGCCGGGGAGCTGTTTTTT,CASREAGAGELFF
NA,NA,TRBV20-1,TRBJ1-2,TGCAGTGCTAGAAGCCCCAGCCGGGCAGGGGCGCCTTACTATGGCTACACCTTC,CSARSPSRAGAPYYGYTF
few,NA,TRBV20-1,TRBJ2-7,TGCAGTGCTAGAGATAAGGCAGGGCGCTACGAGCAGTACTTC,CSARDKAGRYEQYF
NA,TRBD1,TRBV5-1,TRBJ1-2,TGCGCCAGCAGCCCAGGACAGGGGGCGCTTGTTAACTATGGCTACACCTTC,CASSPGQGALVNYGYTF
NA,NA,TRBV5-5,TRBJ1-5,TGTGCCAGCAGCTTGGAGGCAGTCAACAATCAGCCCCAGCATTTT,CASSLEAVNNQPQHF
few,TRBD1,TRBV19,TRBJ2-7,TGTGCCAGTACCCCGGTGGCAGGGGGCTCCTACGAGCAGTACTTC,CASTPVAGGSYEQYF
few,NA,TRBV7-2,TRBJ1-6,TGTGCCAGCAGCTTGACTCCCGAATCACCCCTCCACTTT,CASSLTPESPLHF
NA,NA,TRBV7-2,TRBJ1-4,TGTGCCAGCAGTTCCAACCAGGCGGTGGGGGAAAAACTGTTTTTT,CASSSNQAVGEKLFF
few,NA,TRBV14,TRBJ2-7,TGTGCCAGCAGCCAAGCTTATGGCCGAACCTACGAGCAGTACTTC,CASSQAYGRTYEQYF
many,NA,TRBV19,TRBJ2-6,TGTGCCAGTAGGAAAGACCACTCTGGGGCCAACGTCCTGACTTTC,CASRKDHSGANVLTF
few,NA,TRBV7-9,TRBJ2-7,TGTGCCACCGATCGGGACGGGAACTACGAGCAGTACTTC,CATDRDGNYEQYF
NA,NA,TRBV20-1,TRBJ1-5,TGCAGTGCAAAGTCCGGTCAGTCGTATCTGCCCCAGCATTTT,CSAKSGQSYLPQHF
many,NA,TRBV18,TRBJ1-1,TGTGCCAGCTCATTGGAGGGATCGAACACTGAAGCTTTCTTT,CASSLEGSNTEAFF
NA,TRBD1,TRBV7-6,TRBJ1-4,TGTGCCAGCAGCGGGGCGGGACAGATGAATGAAAAACTGTTTTTT,CASSGAGQMNEKLFF
NA,TRBD2,TRBV24-1,TRBJ2-3,TGTGCCACCAGTGACCCCGGACTAGCGGGGGGTAGAGATACGCAGTATTTT,CATSDPGLAGGRDTQYF
NA,NA,TRBV7-3,TRBJ2-7,TGTGCCAGCAGCTTAACAGGGGACGGATTCTACGAGCAGTACTTC,CASSLTGDGFYEQYF
few,NA,TRBV6-2/TRBV6-3,TRBJ2-1,TGTGCCAGCAACGTTTGGACAGCCAGTTTCGGGTACAATGAGCAGTTCTTC,CASNVWTASFGYNEQFF
few,NA,TRBV29-1,TRBJ2-6,TGCAGCGTCGCCTTTGGGTCTGGGGCCAACGTCCTGACTTTC,CSVAFGSGANVLTF
NA,NA,TRBV2,TRBJ2-3,TGTGCCAGCAGTGAAGCCCCCGGACTGGTGATCACAGATACGCAGTATTTT,CASSEAPGLVITDTQYF
few,NA,TRBV27,TRBJ1-3,TGTGCCAGCAGCCCTAACGGGGGACGGACCTTCCCCCGGCCTGGAAACACCATATATTTT,CASSPNGGRTFPRPGNTIYF
NA,NA,TRBV6-6,TRBJ1-1,TGTGCCAGCAGAAGGGGATTGAACACTGAAGCTTTCTTT,CASRRGLNTEAFF
many,TRBD2,TRBV7-6,TRBJ2-5,TGTGCCAGCAGCCTTTGGACTAGCGGAAACCAAGAGACCCAGTACTTC,CASSLWTSGNQETQYF